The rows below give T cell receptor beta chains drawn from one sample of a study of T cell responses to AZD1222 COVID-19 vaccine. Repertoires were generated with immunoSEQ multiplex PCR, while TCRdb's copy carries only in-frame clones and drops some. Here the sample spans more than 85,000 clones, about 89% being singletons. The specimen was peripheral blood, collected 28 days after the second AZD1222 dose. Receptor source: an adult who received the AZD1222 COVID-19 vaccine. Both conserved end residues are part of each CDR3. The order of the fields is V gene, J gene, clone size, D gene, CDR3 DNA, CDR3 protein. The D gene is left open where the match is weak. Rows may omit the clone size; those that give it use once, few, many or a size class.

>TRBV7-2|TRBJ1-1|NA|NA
TGTGCCAGCAGCTTCGGGGGAATGAACACTGAAGCTTTCTTT
CASSFGGMNTEAFF
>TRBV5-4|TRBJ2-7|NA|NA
TGTGCCAGCAGCCCCGCCCTAGCGCTCCACGAGCAGTACTTC
CASSPALALHEQYF
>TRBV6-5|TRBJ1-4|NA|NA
TGTGCCAGCAGGTCGATAGGGGGAACTAATGAAAAACTGTTTTTT
CASRSIGGTNEKLFF
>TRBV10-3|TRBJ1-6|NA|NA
TGTGCCATCAGTGAGACAGGCCTTAATTCACCCCTCCACTTT
CAISETGLNSPLHF
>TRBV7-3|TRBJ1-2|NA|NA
TGTGCCAGCACCTACCATTTTAGGGGAGACACCTTC
CASTYHFRGDTF
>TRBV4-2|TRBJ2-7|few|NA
TGTGCCAGCAGCCAAGTCCCTGAGGTGGGAGCTCTCTATGAGCAGTACTTC
CASSQVPEVGALYEQYF
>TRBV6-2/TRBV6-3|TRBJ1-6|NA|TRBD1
TGTGCCAGCAGTTACTCTGTCCGGGACAGAGTCAATTCACCCCTCCACTTT
CASSYSVRDRVNSPLHF
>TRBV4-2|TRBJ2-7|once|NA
TGTGCCAGCAGCCAAGAAGCAGCGAGTAGCACCTACGAGCAGTACTTC
CASSQEAASSTYEQYF
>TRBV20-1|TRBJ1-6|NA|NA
TGCAGTGCTAGTAACGCCATACAGGGTCTCTACTCACCCCTCCACTTT
CSASNAIQGLYSPLHF
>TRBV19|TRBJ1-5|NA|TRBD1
TGTGCCAGCCAAGTATACCGACCGGGACAGTGGACCAAGCCCCAGCATTTT
CASQVYRPGQWTKPQHF
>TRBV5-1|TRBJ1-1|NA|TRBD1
TGCGCCAGCAGCTGGACCTCGGACAGGGTGGACACTGAAGCTTTCTTT
CASSWTSDRVDTEAFF
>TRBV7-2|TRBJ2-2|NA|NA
TGTGCCAGCAGCTTAGTAGGTTTTTCGAACACCGGGGAGCTGTTTTTT
CASSLVGFSNTGELFF
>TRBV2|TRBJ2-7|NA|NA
TGTGCCAGCAGTGTACTCTACGAGCAGTACTTC
CASSVLYEQYF
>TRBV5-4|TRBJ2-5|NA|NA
TGTGCCAGCAGCTTGGAGGGCCGAGAGACCCAGTACTTC
CASSLEGRETQYF
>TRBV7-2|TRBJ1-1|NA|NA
TGTGCCAGCAGCTTAACCGACGGCGGGTTATATGAAGCTTTCTTT
CASSLTDGGLYEAFF
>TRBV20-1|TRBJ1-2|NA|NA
TGCAGTGCCAGCAGACAGTATGGCTACACCTTC
CSASRQYGYTF
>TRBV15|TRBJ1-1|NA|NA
TGTGCCACCAGCAGAGCTCCGGGCACTGAAGCTTTCTTT
CATSRAPGTEAFF
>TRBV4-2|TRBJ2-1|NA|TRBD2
TGTGCCAGCAGCCACGTACTAGCGGGCAGCTCCTACAATGAGCAGTTCTTC
CASSHVLAGSSYNEQFF
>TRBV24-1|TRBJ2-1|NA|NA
TGTGCCACCAGTGATTTCCCAGTGCGTGAGCAGTTCTTC
CATSDFPVREQFF
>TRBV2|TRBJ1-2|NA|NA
TGTGCTACACGAGGGGGAGCTAACTATGGCTACACCTTC
CATRGGANYGYTF
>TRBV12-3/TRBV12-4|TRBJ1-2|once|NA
TGTGCCAGCAGCCGGACGGCGAACTATGGCTACACCTTC
CASSRTANYGYTF
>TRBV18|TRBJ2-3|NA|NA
TGTGCCAGCTCACCAAGAAACAGGGACCGCGCTATTGTTACGCAGTATTTT
CASSPRNRDRAIVTQYF
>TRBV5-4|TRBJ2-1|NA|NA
TGTGCCAGCAGCCCTATGTTCGGGCCCCTTGGGGCTGAGCAGTTCTTC
CASSPMFGPLGAEQFF
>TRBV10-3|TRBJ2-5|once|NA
TGTGCCATCAGTGAGGAGCTCCAAGAGACCCAGTACTTC
CAISEELQETQYF
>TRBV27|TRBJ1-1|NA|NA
TGTGCCAGCAGTTTGAACCTAAACACTGAAGCTTTCTTT
CASSLNLNTEAFF
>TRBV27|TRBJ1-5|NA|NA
TGTGCCAGCAGTTATGGGGGAAATCAGCCCCAGCATTTT
CASSYGGNQPQHF
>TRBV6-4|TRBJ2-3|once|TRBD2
TGTGCCAGCAGTGACTTAGCGGGAGGAACAGATACGCAGTATTTT
CASSDLAGGTDTQYF